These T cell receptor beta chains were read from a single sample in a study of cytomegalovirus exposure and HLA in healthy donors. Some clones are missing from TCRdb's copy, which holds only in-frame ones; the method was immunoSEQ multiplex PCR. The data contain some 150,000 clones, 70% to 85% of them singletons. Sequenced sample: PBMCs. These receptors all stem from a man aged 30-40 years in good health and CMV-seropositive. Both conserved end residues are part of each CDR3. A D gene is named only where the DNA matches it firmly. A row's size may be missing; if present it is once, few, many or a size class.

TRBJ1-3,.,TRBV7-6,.,TGTGCCAGCAGGGTGGACAGCTCTGGAAACACCATATATTTT,CASRVDSSGNTIYF
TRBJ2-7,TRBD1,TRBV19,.,TGTGCCAGTAGTAGGGGACAGGCCTACGAGCAGTACTTC,CASSRGQAYEQYF
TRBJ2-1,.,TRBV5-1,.,TGCGCCAGCAGCTTGGGTTCCGTAGCGAATGAGCAGTTCTTC,CASSLGSVANEQFF
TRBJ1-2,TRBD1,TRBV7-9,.,TGTGCCGTCCGGAAACAGGGGTTCAGGAACTATGGCTACACCTTC,CAVRKQGFRNYGYTF
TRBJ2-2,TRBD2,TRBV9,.,TGTGCCAGCAGCGTACCTAGAGGTAGACTAGCGGGAGCCACCGGGGAGCTGTTTTTT,CASSVPRGRLAGATGELFF
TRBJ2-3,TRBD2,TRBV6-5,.,TGTGCCAGCGCCTCTAGCGGGGCAGATACGCAGTATTTT,CASASSGADTQYF
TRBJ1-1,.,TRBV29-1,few,TGCAGCGTCCAGACAGTCTTGAGCACTGAAGCTTTCTTT,CSVQTVLSTEAFF
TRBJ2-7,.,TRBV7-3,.,TGTGCCAGCAGCGAAAGAGCGGATTCCTACGAGCAGTACTTC,CASSERADSYEQYF
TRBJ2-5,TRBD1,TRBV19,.,TGTGCCAGTGGACCGGGACAGGTAAAAGAGACCCAGTACTTC,CASGPGQVKETQYF
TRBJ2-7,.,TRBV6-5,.,TGTGCCAGCAGTTACGAACAGGGACGCTACGAGCAGTACTTC,CASSYEQGRYEQYF